The present TCR beta chain was sequenced within a study of B cell selection in AIRE deficiency. The CDR3 spans 13 residues. V lost 6 bases to trimming and J lost 6 bases, with 18 bases between them. Germline CDR1 and CDR2: GTSNPN and SVGIG (reference sequence). Comment on this clone: Its antigen remains unknown.

Only in-frame clones appear in the TCRdb table, and some are missing; sequencing was by immunoSEQ multiplex PCR. In the table there are 25,000 or so clones, around 97% of which are singletons. Whole-study findings and limits: Healthy Tconv contained around two fifths of shared healthy Treg sequences; only TCRbeta sequenced. Healthy donors alone shared 30% to 35% of fewer than 4,000 Treg sequences; patients alone nearly 9.5%. Shorter CDR3s marked shared Treg sequences, biased toward few non-templated insertions.

The sorted conventional CD4 T cells were gated as CD4+CD127+. This receptor was taken from a human donor with AIRE deficiency. The sample was conventional CD4+ T cells sorted from PBMCs. This chain links TRBV30 with TRBJ2-7; tentative D call: TRBD2 (5 bases). CDR3 bases: TGTGCCTGCAGTCCGGGGATATTCGGCGAGCAGTACTTC. The encoded protein is CACSPGIFGEQYF.